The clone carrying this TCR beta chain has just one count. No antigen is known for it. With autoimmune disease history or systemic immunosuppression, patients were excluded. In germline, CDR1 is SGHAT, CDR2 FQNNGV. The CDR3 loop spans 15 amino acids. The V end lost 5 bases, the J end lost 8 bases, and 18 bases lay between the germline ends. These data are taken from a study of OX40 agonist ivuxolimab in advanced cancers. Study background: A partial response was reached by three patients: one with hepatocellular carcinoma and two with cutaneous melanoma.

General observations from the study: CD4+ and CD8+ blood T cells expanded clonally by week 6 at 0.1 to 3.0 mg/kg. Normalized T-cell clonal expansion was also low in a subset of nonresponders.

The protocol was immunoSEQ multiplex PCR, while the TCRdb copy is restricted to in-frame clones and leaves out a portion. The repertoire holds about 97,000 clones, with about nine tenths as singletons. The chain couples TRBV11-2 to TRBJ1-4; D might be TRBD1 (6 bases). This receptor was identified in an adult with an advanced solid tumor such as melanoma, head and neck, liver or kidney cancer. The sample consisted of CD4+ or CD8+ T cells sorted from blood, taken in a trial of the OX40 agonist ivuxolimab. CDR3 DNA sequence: TGTGCCAGCAGCGCTAGGGGGGGATCTCGGGAAAAACTGTTTTTT. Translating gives CASSARGGSREKLFF.